This T cell receptor beta chain is drawn from a study of blood T cell repertoires in COVID-19. Across the whole study: The study drew acute and convalescent COVID-19 samples from the United States, Italy and Spain. PBMCs, B-cell-depleted T cells, or T cells provided the cDNA or gDNA that made up the material.

Seattle's enrolled individuals joined amid active infection and were then monitored longitudinally. The V end was cut by 5 bases, the J end by 4 bases, with 14 bases between. CDR1 and CDR2 from the germline V gene are SGHTA and FQGNSA. The CDR3 runs 14 residues. Using immunoSEQ multiplex PCR, the repertoire was profiled, and TCRdb retains in-frame clones only, with some absent. The top ten clones hold roughly 1.6% of a sample with 410,000 or so clones, around 91% of them seen once. This receptor was identified in a middle-aged woman with COVID-19, enrolled during active disease. Material: peripheral blood. The chain uses TRBV7-2 and TRBJ1-1; D uncertain. CDR3 residues: CASSPSVTATEAFF. For the CDR3, the DNA is TGTGCCAGCAGCCCCTCAGTAACCGCCACTGAAGCTTTCTTT.